A single sample gave rise to the 24 T cell receptor beta chains below, sequenced in a study of blood T cell repertoires in COVID-19 (dated by TCRdb to 2020 to 2021). Libraries came from the immunoSEQ multiplex PCR assay. TCRdb mirrors the immuneACCESS table, restricted to in-frame sequences. Some clones are absent from its copies; in checked studies, under half trace to an unresolved V gene, and the reason for the others is unknown. For this sample the table gives some 390,000 clones, of which around nine tenths were detected only once. The ten largest clones add up to about 3% of the sample. Sequenced: peripheral blood. The origin of the receptors is a human donor in a cohort sampled during active COVID-19.

The rearrangement links TRBV5-1 to TRBJ1-1; TRBD1 matches at 7 bases. Germline CDR1 is SGHRS and CDR2 is YFSETQ. CDR3 length: 14 amino acids. V was pared by 4 bases and J by 5 bases, with 8 bases of the junction left unmatched. Here the CDR3 reads CASSDQGGGTEAFF. The CDR3 DNA is TGCGCCAGCAGCGACCAAGGGGGCGGAACTGAAGCTTTCTTT.

The gene calls are TRBV5-1 and TRBJ2-1; 12 bases align to TRBD2. Germline CDR1 and CDR2: SGHRS and YFSETQ. The CDR3 totals 16 residues. V shed 4 bases and J 13 bases; nucleotides not matched to a gene: 15. The CDR3 DNA follows: TGCGCCAGCAGCCGCATGTGGGGGACTAGCGGGTCAACCCAGTTCTTC. Protein sequence: CASSRMWGTSGSTQFF.

The V and J genes are TRBV30 and TRBJ1-3; 8 positions agree with TRBD1. CDR1 GTSNPN and CDR2 SVGIG come from the germline V gene (reference sequence). V shed 6 bases and J 1 base; nucleotides not matched to a gene: 5. This CDR3 region has 14 residues. The CDR3 reads CACRTGRSGNTIYF. In nucleotides, the CDR3 is TGTGCCTGCCGGACAGGGCGATCTGGAAACACCATATATTTT.

V usage is TRBV5-1 and J usage is TRBJ2-1; the match to TRBD2 covers 7 bases. With V trimmed by 6 bases and J by 2 bases, 5 bases remained unmatched. Germline V CDR1 and CDR2: SGHRS, YFSETQ. This CDR3 has 14 residues. For the CDR3, the DNA is TGCGCCAGCACCGGGAGCGGGGCCTACAATGAGCAGTTCTTC. This codes for CASTGSGAYNEQFF.

The chain couples TRBV5-4 to TRBJ2-5, with TRBD1 identical over 10 bases. The CDR3 sequence is 16 residues long. Germline CDR1 SGHNT, CDR2 YYREEE (reference sequence). The trim removed 7 bases at V and 5 bases at J, leaving 14 bases unmatched. CDR3 residues: CASQVRQGANVETQYF. The CDR3 region has the DNA TGTGCCAGCCAAGTGCGACAGGGGGCAAATGTTGAGACCCAGTACTTC.

This chain links TRBV30 with TRBJ1-1; TRBD1 is a possible D gene (5 bases). V lost 7 bases and J 4 bases, leaving 10 bases between the germline ends. Looked up from germline, CDR1 is GTSNPN and CDR2 is SVGIG (reference sequence). This CDR3 contains 11 residues. CDR3 DNA: TGTGCCTCCAACAGGATCACTGAAGCTTTCTTT. This codes for CASNRITEAFF.

The chain carries TRBV5-1 and TRBJ2-6, with 7 positions matching TRBD1. Germline CDR1 and CDR2: SGHRS and YFSETQ. V shed 4 bases, J shed 2 bases, and the junction held 3 bases outside the gene matches. CDR3 length: 15 residues. Written as DNA, the CDR3 is TGCGCCAGCAGCACGACAGGGACTGGGGCCAACGTCCTGACTTTC. It codes for CASSTTGTGANVLTF.

This chain connects TRBV5-1 to TRBJ2-3; TRBD1 might be the D (6 bases). The CDR3 is made up of 15 amino acids. The ends were cut back, 0 bases at V and 5 bases at J, with 13 bases in the middle. Germline V gene lookup returns CDR1 SGHRS and CDR2 YFSETQ. The CDR3 protein is CASSLAPTGQDTQYF. In DNA, the CDR3 is TGCGCCAGCAGCTTGGCCCCGACAGGACAAGATACGCAGTATTTT.

The genes are TRBV11-2 and TRBJ2-1; 8 bases map to TRBD2. Germline CDR1 SGHAT, CDR2 FQNNGV. Losses at the gene ends were 3 bases for V and 7 bases for J; bases not matched to a gene: 8. The CDR3 is made up of 15 amino acids. The CDR3, as DNA: TGTGCCAGCAGCTTCGCGGGGGGCACGGGGAATGAGCAGTTCTTC. Translated: CASSFAGGTGNEQFF.

The chain recombines TRBV9 with TRBJ2-5; D not certain. The CDR3 has 13 residues. In germline, CDR1 is SGDLS, CDR2 YYNGEE. Trimming took 0 bases from V and 5 from J, leaving 8 bases between them. The chain's CDR3 is CASSVDLGETQYF. For the CDR3, the DNA is TGTGCCAGCAGCGTAGATCTCGGGGAGACCCAGTACTTC.

The chain joins TRBV7-8 to TRBJ2-5; a weak D match, TRBD1 (6 bases). Trimming shortened V by 5 bases and J by 2 bases, and 15 bases separated the two germline ends. The CDR3 is 15 residues long. Germline V gives CDR1 SGHVS, CDR2 FQNEAQ. The CDR3 sequence: CASSKGQGHQETQYF. CDR3 coding DNA: TGTGCCAGCAGCAAGGGGCAGGGACATCAAGAGACCCAGTACTTC.

This clone has more than one count but fewer than ten. The chain uses TRBV4-1 and TRBJ2-1; 7 positions match TRBD2. Unmatched junction bases numbered 6, after V lost 0 bases and J lost 13 bases. The CDR3 contains 13 residues. CDR1 MGHRA and CDR2 YSYEKL come from the germline V gene. The DNA for the CDR3 is TGCGCCAGCAGCCAAGATCGGGAGGTTGAACAGTTCTTC. It specifies CASSQDREVEQFF.

This clone was detected only a few times. This chain uses TRBV6-6 with TRBJ1-1; no clear D. Germline lookup yields CDR1 MNHNY and CDR2 SVGAGI (reference sequence). Trimming removed 4 bases from V and 6 bases from J, with 9 bases in between. The CDR3 extends over 12 amino acids. Written as DNA, the CDR3 is TGTGCCAGCAGTTCGAGAACCTCTGAAGCTTTCTTT. Its translation: CASSSRTSEAFF.

CDR3 sequence reads: CAWGTGGPRDEQFF. CDR3 nucleotides: TGTGCCTGGGGGACGGGAGGGCCCAGGGATGAGCAGTTCTTC. The V call is TRBV30, the J call TRBJ2-1; 8 nucleotides line up with TRBD2. Germline loops: CDR1 GTSNPN, CDR2 SVGIG (reference sequence). The CDR3 contains 14 residues. Trimming cost V 5 bases and J 8 bases; bases outside gene matches: 11.

This rearrangement joins TRBV5-1 to TRBJ2-1; maybe TRBD2 (7 bases). CDR1 is SGHRS and CDR2 is YFSETQ in the germline V gene. The CDR3 is 17 amino acids. Between the trimmed V and J ends, which lost 4 bases and 5 bases, there was a span of 22 bases. The DNA for the CDR3 is TGCGCCAGCAGCCCCGACGGGGGGCCGACGGGCCACAATGAGCAGTTCTTC. This sequence encodes CASSPDGGPTGHNEQFF.

The chain carries TRBV25-1 and TRBJ2-3, with D perhaps TRBD2 (6 bases). The length of the CDR3 is 16 residues. CDR1 MGHDK and CDR2 SYGVNS come from the germline V gene. V gave up 6 bases and J gave up 0 bases, with 16 bases separating them. CDR3 amino acids: CASRAGRRGSTDTQYF. CDR3 bases: TGTGCCAGCAGGGCGGGGCGGCGGGGTAGCACAGATACGCAGTATTTT.

To note about this clone: At the DNA level, this CDR3 is encoded by other sequences in the same sample as well. CDR3 amino acids: CASRAGTSSYNEQFF. CDR3 bases: TGTGCCAGCAGGGCGGGGACTAGCTCCTACAATGAGCAGTTCTTC. J is TRBJ2-1 and V is TRBV2; 8 nucleotides line up with TRBD2. Per germline, CDR1 SNHLY and CDR2 FYNNEI. The CDR3 covers 15 residues. With 6 bases clipped from V and 0 bases from J, the junction kept 4 bases outside the gene matches.

The V and J genes are TRBV7-9 and TRBJ1-3, with 8 bases matching TRBD1. V trimming: 4 bases; J trimming: 0 bases; junction bases outside the gene matches: 5. Germline CDR1 SEHNR, CDR2 FQNEAQ (reference sequence). This CDR3 is built from 16 residues. In DNA form, the CDR3 reads TGTGCCAGCAGCTCAGGACAGGGATTCTCTGGAAACACCATATATTTT. This translates into CASSSGQGFSGNTIYF.

This clone has a single count. The CDR3 DNA sequence: TGTGCCAGTACTAGGACAGGGGGCGCCGTGAGTCAGCCCCAGCATTTT. Translating gives CASTRTGGAVSQPQHF. This sequence joins TRBV19 and TRBJ1-5, with 11 bases fitting TRBD1. J gave up 6 bases and V 7 bases, and 11 bases lay outside the gene matches. This CDR3 region has 16 residues. CDR1 is LNHDA, CDR2 SQIVND, per germline (reference sequence).

The chain recombines TRBV30 with TRBJ1-4; 9 nucleotides align to TRBD1. The CDR3 loop spans 14 amino acids. V trimming: 4 bases; J trimming: 4 bases; junction bases outside the gene matches: 4. Germline assignment: CDR1 GTSNPN and CDR2 SVGIG (reference sequence). In nucleotides, the CDR3 is TGTGCCTGGACACAGACAGGGGGTAATGAAAAACTGTTTTTT. Translated: CAWTQTGGNEKLFF.

This clone showed up just once. V and J are TRBV7-9 and TRBJ2-4; a possible D gene is TRBD1 (5 bases). Germline CDR1 and CDR2: SEHNR and FQNEAQ (reference sequence). V was shortened by 1 base and J by 4 bases, with 8 bases between the two germline ends. CDR3 size: 14 residues. Written as DNA, the CDR3 is TGTGCCAGCAGCTTAGGGGGCCCAAAAAACATTCAGTACTTC. Protein sequence: CASSLGGPKNIQYF.

This sequence joins TRBV20-1 and TRBJ2-1; D ambiguous. CDR1 and CDR2 from the germline V gene are DFQATT and SNEGSKA (reference sequence). The CDR3 covers 10 residues. V dropped 5 bases and J dropped 10 bases, with 9 bases sitting between them. The CDR3, as DNA: TGCAGTGCTGCCCCCGGGGAGCAGTTCTTC. Protein sequence: CSAAPGEQFF.

V is TRBV7-2 and J is TRBJ2-7; D is possibly TRBD2 (7 bases). Between the trimmed V and J ends, which lost 1 base and 5 bases, there was a span of 15 bases. The CDR3 covers 15 residues. Per the germline V gene, CDR1 is SGHTA and CDR2 is FQGNSA. This chain's CDR3 is CASSLVGGGGDEQYF. The CDR3 DNA sequence: TGTGCCAGCAGCTTAGTGGGGGGGGGCGGGGACGAGCAGTACTTC.

V gene TRBV5-1 combines with J gene TRBJ2-7, with 13 bases aligning to TRBD2. Germline trimming cut 0 bases from V and 6 bases from J; bases unmatched to any gene: 6. Germline loops: CDR1 SGHRS, CDR2 YFSETQ. The CDR3 contains 16 residues. CDR3 loop: CASSLGGLAGEREQYF. For the CDR3, the DNA is TGCGCCAGCAGCTTGGGCGGACTAGCGGGAGAACGCGAGCAGTACTTC.